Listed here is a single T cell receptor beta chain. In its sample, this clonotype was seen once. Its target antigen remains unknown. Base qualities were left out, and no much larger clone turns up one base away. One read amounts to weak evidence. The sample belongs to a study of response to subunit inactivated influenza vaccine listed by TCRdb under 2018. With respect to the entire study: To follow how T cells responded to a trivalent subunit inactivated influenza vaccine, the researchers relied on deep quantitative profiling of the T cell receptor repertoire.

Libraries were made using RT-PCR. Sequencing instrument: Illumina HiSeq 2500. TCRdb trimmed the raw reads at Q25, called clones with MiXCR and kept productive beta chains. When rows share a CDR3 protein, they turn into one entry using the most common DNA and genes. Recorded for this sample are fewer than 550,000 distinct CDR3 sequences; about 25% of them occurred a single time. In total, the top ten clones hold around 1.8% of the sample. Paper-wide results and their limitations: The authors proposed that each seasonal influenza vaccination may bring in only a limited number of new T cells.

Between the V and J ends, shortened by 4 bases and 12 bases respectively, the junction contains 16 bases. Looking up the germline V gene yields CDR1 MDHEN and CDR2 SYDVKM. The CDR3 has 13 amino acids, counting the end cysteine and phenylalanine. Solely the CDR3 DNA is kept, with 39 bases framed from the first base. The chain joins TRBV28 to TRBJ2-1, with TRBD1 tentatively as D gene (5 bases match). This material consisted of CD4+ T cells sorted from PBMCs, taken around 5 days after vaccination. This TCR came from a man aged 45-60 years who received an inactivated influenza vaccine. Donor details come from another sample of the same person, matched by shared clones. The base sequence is TGTGCCAGCAGTTCCGTGGACACCCTAGGGCAGTTCTTC. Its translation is CASSSVDTLGQFF.